The next 23 T cell receptor beta chains were all read from a single sample in a study of T cell responses to AZD1222 COVID-19 vaccine. Assay: immunoSEQ multiplex PCR; the TCRdb copy retains only in-frame clones and omits some. The sample gives about 180,000 clones, 90% of which show up once; around 1.5% is in the top ten. This sample comprised peripheral blood, obtained on day 0 of AZD1222 vaccination. The receptor source for this set is an adult in good health.

V gene TRBV7-9 combines with J gene TRBJ1-2, with 11 bases that match TRBD1. J lost 4 bases, V lost 5 bases, and 3 bases had no gene match. CDR1 is SEHNR, CDR2 FQNEAQ, per germline (reference sequence). The CDR3 sequence is 14 residues long. The CDR3 DNA reads as TGTGCCAGCAGCCGGACAGGGGGCCCCTATGGCTACACCTTC. Encoded protein: CASSRTGGPYGYTF.

This chain links TRBV6-2 or TRBV6-3 with TRBJ1-1, with TRBD1 as a possible D gene (5 bases). Deletions cut 0 bases from V and 3 bases from J, with 17 bases between. This CDR3 contains 17 residues. Per germline, CDR1 MNHEY and CDR2 SVGEGT. For the CDR3, the DNA is TGTGCCAGCAGTTACTCGATCTGGGGGGAGAGGGACACTGAAGCTTTCTTT. Protein product: CASSYSIWGERDTEAFF.

The rearrangement uses TRBV16 and TRBJ2-1, with D hard to call. The germline V gene has CDR1 KGHSY and CDR2 FQNENV. The CDR3 covers 11 residues. V was clipped by 4 bases and J by 7 bases, with 5 bases between them. Written as DNA, the CDR3 is TGTGCCAGCAGCCTTGGGAATGAGCAGTTCTTC. This encodes CASSLGNEQFF.

The table lists this clone with a count of one. The chain uses TRBV6-5 and TRBJ2-3; perhaps TRBD1 as D (6 bases). The CDR3 covers 15 residues. The germline V gene has CDR1 MNHEY and CDR2 SVGAGI. V lost 6 bases and J 0 bases, leaving 13 bases between the germline ends. The CDR3 bases are TGTGCCAGCAGCCTTGGGACACCTAGCACAGATACGCAGTATTTT. This sequence encodes CASSLGTPSTDTQYF.

V is TRBV7-2 and J is TRBJ2-2; D is perhaps TRBD1 or TRBD2 (5 bases each). Germline V gene sequence: CDR1 SGHTA, CDR2 FQGNSA. V lost 0 bases to trimming and J lost 0 bases, with 5 bases between them. The CDR3 spans 15 residues. Here the CDR3 reads CASSLAGPNTGELFF. The CDR3 DNA sequence: TGTGCCAGCAGCTTAGCGGGACCGAACACCGGGGAGCTGTTTTTT. The entire variable domain, with the rest obtained from reference TRBV7-2 and TRBJ2-2, is as follows: GAGVSQSPSNKVTEKGKDVELRCDPISGHTALYWYRQSLGQGLEFLIYFQGNSAPDKSGLPSDRFSAERTGGSVSTLTIQRTQQEDSAVYLCASSLAGPNTGELFFGEGSRLTVL.

This chain joins TRBV15 and TRBJ1-5, with TRBD1 as a possible D gene (5 bases). This CDR3 is 16 amino acids long. CDR1 and CDR2 (germline): LNHNV, YYDKDF (reference sequence). Trimming pared 1 base from V and 5 bases from J, leaving 15 bases between. This chain's CDR3 is CATSRGGQGTYQPQHF. As DNA, the CDR3 is TGTGCCACCAGCAGAGGAGGGCAGGGAACCTATCAGCCCCAGCATTTT.

V is TRBV27 and J is TRBJ2-5; D is undetermined. Germline CDR1 is MNHEY and CDR2 is SMNVEV (reference sequence). CDR3 length equals 15 residues. Trimming shortened V by 4 bases and J by 4 bases, and 16 bases separated the two germline ends. The CDR3 DNA follows: TGTGCCAGCAGTTCCAACCTCAACCCAGGAGAGACCCAGTACTTC. Its protein product is CASSSNLNPGETQYF.

The chain employs TRBV29-1 and TRBJ1-2, with 8 bases identical to TRBD1. Germline V gives CDR1 SQVTM, CDR2 ANQGSEA. CDR3 length equals 15 residues. With 4 bases clipped from V and 4 bases from J, the junction kept 11 bases outside the gene matches. This chain's CDR3 is CSVGGQATLGYGYTF. The CDR3 nucleotides are TGCAGCGTTGGGGGACAGGCGACATTAGGCTATGGCTACACCTTC.

Comment on this clone: Other DNA variants within this sample encode the same CDR3. The chain combines TRBV6-5 with TRBJ1-3, with D uncertain. CDR3 size: 15 residues. The germline CDR1 and CDR2 sequences are MNHEY and SVGAGI. Trimming pared 0 bases from V and 0 bases from J, leaving 6 bases between. For the CDR3, the DNA is TGTGCCAGCAGTTACTCTCGGAGCTCTGGAAACACCATATATTTT. This translates into CASSYSRSSGNTIYF.

This sequence joins TRBV4-1 and TRBJ1-4; tentatively, D is TRBD1 (5 bases). Trimming pared 6 bases from V and 5 bases from J, leaving 22 bases between. CDR3 size: 17 residues. Germline V gene sequence: CDR1 MGHRA, CDR2 YSYEKL. The CDR3 is CASSQKARGLGNEKLFF. The CDR3 nucleotides read TGCGCCAGCAGTCAAAAAGCTAGGGGACTTGGAAATGAAAAACTGTTTTTT.

In this sample, this clone turned up once. The J gene is TRBJ1-6, the V gene TRBV19; possibly TRBD1 for D (5 bases). CDR1 is LNHDA and CDR2 is SQIVND in the germline V gene (reference sequence). The CDR3 is made up of 13 amino acids. The V end was cut by 11 bases, the J end by 7 bases, with 15 bases between. For the CDR3, the DNA is TGTGCCTCTGCCGGGACCCTCAATTCACCCCTCCACTTT. It is translated as CASAGTLNSPLHF.

The chain uses TRBV18 and TRBJ1-5; the D gene is possibly TRBD1 (5 bases). Germline values: CDR1 KGHSH, CDR2 LQKENI. This CDR3 region has 15 residues. V shed 6 bases and J shed 6 bases, with 18 bases lying between them. CDR3 sequence: CASSQFKGGGQPQHF. The CDR3 bases are TGTGCCAGCTCGCAGTTCAAGGGCGGGGGTCAGCCCCAGCATTTT.

J is TRBJ1-6 and V is TRBV4-3, with no clear D. Between the trimmed V and J ends, which lost 0 bases and 0 bases, there was a span of 9 bases. The CDR3 sequence is 17 residues long. Germline V gene data show CDR1 as LGHNA and CDR2 as YSLEER. DNA of the CDR3: TGCGCCAGCAGCCAAGAAGCCAGAAACTCCTATAATTCACCCCTCCACTTT. It yields the protein CASSQEARNSYNSPLHF.

This clone occurred a few times. The rearrangement links TRBV14 to TRBJ1-1, with D uncertain. Trimming cost V 0 bases and J 0 bases, with 8 bases left between them. The germline CDR1 and CDR2 sequences are SGHDN and FVKESK. CDR3 size: 15 residues. CDR3 sequence (DNA): TGTGCCAGCAGCCAAGAACCCCGAGTGAACACTGAAGCTTTCTTT. Protein sequence: CASSQEPRVNTEAFF.

The chain recombines TRBV30 with TRBJ1-3; D remains ambiguous. CDR3 length: 11 amino acids. With 4 bases removed from V and 1 base from J, the gap between germline ends came to 2 bases. Looked up from germline, CDR1 is GTSNPN and CDR2 is SVGIG (reference sequence). Here the CDR3 DNA reads TGTGCCTGGACTTCTGGAAACACCATATATTTT. Translating gives CAWTSGNTIYF.

The chain combines TRBV27 with TRBJ1-3, with D hard to call. Looked up from germline, CDR1 is MNHEY and CDR2 is SMNVEV (reference sequence). V gave up 4 bases and J gave up 4 bases, with 20 bases separating them. CDR3 length: 17 residues. CDR3 sequence (DNA): TGTGCCAGCAGTTCCCTGGAGGGCGGGTCCTTCGGAAACACCATATATTTT. Translating it yields CASSSLEGGSFGNTIYF.

The rearrangement joins TRBV30 to TRBJ1-3; D unresolved. The V gene lost 5 bases and the J gene lost 0 bases, with 5 bases spanning the gap. This CDR3 contains 12 residues. Germline values: CDR1 GTSNPN, CDR2 SVGIG (reference sequence). CDR3 sequence reads: CAWGSSGNTIYF. The CDR3 DNA reads as TGTGCCTGGGGTTCCTCTGGAAACACCATATATTTT.

This rearrangement joins TRBV2 to TRBJ1-1, with D possibly TRBD1 on 6 matching bases. CDR1 is SNHLY and CDR2 is FYNNEI in the germline V gene. The CDR3 covers 13 residues. Deletions cut 7 bases from V and 3 bases from J, with 12 bases between. The chain's CDR3 is CASIQGRDTEAFF. CDR3 sequence (DNA): TGTGCCAGCATTCAGGGGAGGGACACTGAAGCTTTCTTT.

This clone showed up just a few times. V and J are TRBV6-5 and TRBJ1-5; D ambiguous. The V gene lost 0 bases and the J gene lost 1 base, with 4 bases spanning the gap. Looked up from germline, CDR1 is MNHEY and CDR2 is SVGAGI. The CDR3 runs to 14 residues. Here the CDR3 reads CASSYSRSNQPQHF. CDR3 coding DNA: TGTGCCAGCAGTTACTCGAGAAGCAATCAGCCCCAGCATTTT.

The V gene is TRBV6-5, the J gene TRBJ1-6; 8 bases agree with TRBD1. Germline CDR1 is MNHEY and CDR2 is SVGAGI. The CDR3 contains 15 residues. J was trimmed by 7 bases and V by 2 bases; bases with no gene match: 4. The CDR3 bases are TGTGCCAGCAGTTACACGACAGGGGACAATTCACCCCTCCACTTT. Its protein product is CASSYTTGDNSPLHF.

The chain joins TRBV19 to TRBJ1-5, with 7 bases fitting TRBD1. With 6 bases clipped from V and 4 bases from J, the junction kept 12 bases outside the gene matches. The CDR3 consists of 16 residues. Looked up from germline, CDR1 is LNHDA and CDR2 is SQIVND (reference sequence). This CDR3 reads CASSNLPGQRNQPQHF. CDR3 bases: TGTGCCAGTAGCAATCTGCCGGGACAGAGAAATCAGCCCCAGCATTTT.

This clone was detected only once. This CDR3 reads CASLPAPVTDTQYF. The CDR3 DNA is TGTGCCAGCCTCCCCGCCCCGGTCACAGATACGCAGTATTTT. This rearrangement joins TRBV28 to TRBJ2-3; D gene unclear. Trimming removed 8 bases at V and 2 bases at J, with 14 bases between. Germline assignment: CDR1 MDHEN and CDR2 SYDVKM. The CDR3 length is 14 residues.

The CDR3 protein is CASSEPGKGQVPSPLHF. In DNA, the CDR3 is TGTGCCAGCAGTGAACCGGGAAAGGGACAGGTTCCTTCGCCCCTCCACTTT. The V gene is TRBV6-1, the J gene TRBJ1-6; TRBD1 matches 8 bases. The CDR3 totals 17 residues. V was pared by 2 bases and J by 13 bases, with 16 bases of the junction left unmatched. Germline-derived CDR1 and CDR2 are MNHNS and SASEGT.